One and the same sample provided the 20 T cell receptor beta chains below, sequenced in a study of blood T cell repertoires in COVID-19. TCRdb keeps only in-frame clones here, not all; method: immunoSEQ multiplex PCR. Among about 110,000 clones listed, about three quarters were seen once. The specimen sequenced was peripheral blood. These receptors were taken from a man older than 75 with acute or convalescent COVID-19.

This sequence joins TRBV20-1 and TRBJ2-3; the D gene is possibly TRBD2 (6 bases). This CDR3 is built from 11 residues. Germline CDR1 and CDR2: DFQATT and SNEGSKA (reference sequence). Trimming took 6 bases from V and 7 from J, leaving 11 bases between them. The CDR3 bases are TGCAGTGCCCTCCGGGGGAATACGCAGTATTTT. The encoded protein is CSALRGNTQYF.

The V and J genes are TRBV2 and TRBJ2-7; D possibly corresponds to TRBD1 (5 bases). The ends were cut back, 7 bases at V and 0 bases at J, with 7 bases in the middle. The CDR3 loop spans 12 amino acids. Germline V gene lookup returns CDR1 SNHLY and CDR2 FYNNEI. The CDR3 nucleotides are TGTGCCAGCAAGACAGTCTCCTACGAGCAGTACTTC. Its translation: CASKTVSYEQYF.

This clone occurred a few times. This sequence joins TRBV5-8 and TRBJ2-3; 11 positions agree with TRBD2. Germline CDR1 SGHTS, CDR2 YDEGEE. The CDR3 is 15 amino acids. V was clipped by 9 bases and J by 2 bases; unmatched bases: 8. The CDR3 DNA is TGTGCCATTCAAGCGGGACTAGCGGACACAGATACGCAGTATTTT. This encodes CAIQAGLADTDTQYF.

This clone was counted once. The chain couples TRBV18 to TRBJ1-3, with 12 nucleotides matching TRBD1. The trim removed 6 bases at V and 1 base at J, leaving 10 bases unmatched. Germline V gene lookup returns CDR1 KGHSH and CDR2 LQKENI. This CDR3 contains 18 residues. The CDR3 DNA is TGTGCCAGCTCGGCCGGGACAGGGGGCTCGAGTTCTGGAAACACCATATATTTT. It encodes CASSAGTGGSSSGNTIYF.

The chain uses TRBV7-8 and TRBJ2-7; 7 bases are shared with TRBD1. The CDR3 contains 13 residues. V lost 2 bases and J lost 3; bases outside the gene matches: 1. Germline V gene lookup returns CDR1 SGHVS and CDR2 FQNEAQ. CDR3 loop: CASSLYRGYEQYF. The CDR3 DNA is TGTGCCAGCAGCTTATACAGGGGCTACGAGCAGTACTTC.

V usage is TRBV29-1 and J usage is TRBJ2-7; D is uncertain. V lost 4 bases and J lost 2, with 9 bases in between. The CDR3 is made up of 12 amino acids. Germline values: CDR1 SQVTM, CDR2 ANQGSEA. CDR3 nucleotide sequence: TGCAGCGTTGCTGTAAATGCCTACGAGCAGTACTTC. Translated: CSVAVNAYEQYF.

This clone was seen a few times. The chain has TRBV29-1 and TRBJ2-7; 7 bases map to TRBD2. Trimming cost V 7 bases and J 2 bases; bases outside gene matches: 8. This CDR3 is 13 amino acids long. Germline CDR1 reads SQVTM; CDR2 reads ANQGSEA. CDR3 DNA sequence: TGCAGCGCTATAGGGAGCGGGACCTACGAGCAGTACTTC. Protein sequence: CSAIGSGTYEQYF.

This clone was recorded once. The chain combines TRBV6-4 with TRBJ2-3, with D possibly matching TRBD2 (6 bases). Germline values: CDR1 MRHNA, CDR2 SNTAGT. Trimming took off 4 bases at V and 4 bases at J, with 12 bases between the two ends. The CDR3 is 14 amino acids. The CDR3 DNA sequence: TGTGCCAGCAGTGTCACGGGACTTTCAGATACGCAGTATTTT. This codes for CASSVTGLSDTQYF.

V gene TRBV5-6 combines with J gene TRBJ1-4; D is unresolved. The V end lost 0 bases, the J end lost 0 bases, and 6 bases lay between the germline ends. Germline CDR1 reads SGHDT; CDR2 reads YYEEEE. The CDR3 runs 15 residues. CDR3: CASSLGLTTNEKLFF. CDR3 in DNA: TGTGCCAGCAGCTTGGGGCTGACAACTAATGAAAAACTGTTTTTT.

This clone was detected only a few times. The chain employs TRBV6-6 and TRBJ1-5, with 7 bases identical to TRBD1. The CDR3 length is 14 residues. V gave up 6 bases and J gave up 4 bases; unmatched junction bases: 6. Germline loops: CDR1 MNHNY, CDR2 SVGAGI (reference sequence). The CDR3 reads CASRGDSRNQPQHF. CDR3 in DNA: TGTGCCAGCAGGGGGGACAGCAGAAATCAGCCCCAGCATTTT.

This chain connects TRBV3-1 (or the pseudogene TRBV3-2) to TRBJ2-7; D unresolved. In germline, CDR1 is LGHDT, CDR2 YNNKEL (reference sequence). The CDR3 totals 14 residues. V lost 1 base to trimming and J lost 0 bases, with 7 bases between them. The CDR3 here is CASSQVPHSYEQYF. The CDR3 nucleotides are TGTGCCAGCAGCCAAGTCCCCCACTCCTACGAGCAGTACTTC.

The sample holds one count of this clone. The sample has other DNA sequences that encode this CDR3 too. The V gene is TRBV3-1 (or the pseudogene TRBV3-2), the J gene TRBJ1-4, with D possibly TRBD1 on 5 matching bases. The CDR3 contains 14 residues. The V end lost 8 bases, the J end lost 7 bases, and 17 bases lay between the germline ends. The germline V gene encodes CDR1 LGHDT and CDR2 YNNKEL (reference sequence). CDR3 region: CASSQGGGFEKLFF. CDR3 coding DNA: TGTGCCAGCTCTCAAGGTGGGGGGTTTGAAAAACTGTTTTTT.

V usage is TRBV7-9 and J usage is TRBJ2-1; D may be TRBD1 (6 bases). Trimming removed 4 bases at V and 7 bases at J, with 20 bases between. CDR1 and CDR2 from the germline V gene are SEHNR and FQNEAQ (reference sequence). This CDR3 contains 16 residues. The CDR3 nucleotides are TGTGCCAGCAGCTCATTGCCGCTTGTGGGGGCAAATGAGCAGTTCTTC. The encoded protein is CASSSLPLVGANEQFF. Complete variable domain (other parts from reference TRBV7-9 and TRBJ2-1): DTGVSQNPRHKITKRGQNVTFRCDPISEHNRLYWYRQTLGQGPEFLTYFQNEAQLEKSRLLSDRFSAERPKGSFSTLEIQRTEQGDSAMYLCASSSLPLVGANEQFFGPGTRLTVL.

V and J are TRBV11-2 and TRBJ2-3; D might be TRBD1 (5 bases). Trimming left V 1 base short and J 8 bases short, with 13 bases between. The CDR3 runs 14 residues. Germline values: CDR1 SGHAT, CDR2 FQNNGV. CDR3 bases: TGTGCCAGCAGCTTAGGTGGCTTGGGGCCTACGCAGTATTTT. This codes for CASSLGGLGPTQYF.

The chain links TRBV4-3 to TRBJ1-2; D not resolved. The V end lost 0 bases, the J end lost 4 bases, and 15 bases lay between the germline ends. Germline-derived CDR1 and CDR2 are LGHNA and YSLEER. The CDR3 has 16 residues. The CDR3 loop is CASSQDFREARYGYTF. The DNA for the CDR3 is TGCGCCAGCAGCCAAGATTTTAGGGAGGCGCGCTATGGCTACACCTTC.

The CDR3 here is CASSSQGDTEAFF. The CDR3 DNA is TGTGCCAGCAGCTCCCAGGGGGACACTGAAGCTTTCTTT. This chain connects TRBV7-3 to TRBJ1-1, with TRBD1 matching 7 bases. V lost 4 bases and J lost 3; bases outside the gene matches: 2. This CDR3 has 13 amino acids. Germline assignment: CDR1 SGHTA and CDR2 FQGTGA.

This clone came up once. The V and J genes are TRBV18 and TRBJ2-5; no firm D call. Trimming cost V 6 bases and J 5 bases, with 16 bases left between them. There are 14 residues in the CDR3. The germline CDR1 and CDR2 sequences are KGHSH and LQKENI. The CDR3 nucleotides are TGTGCCAGCTCGCCTGGAATCAACGGGGAGACCCAGTACTTC. Translation gives CASSPGINGETQYF.

This clone was observed a handful of times. J is TRBJ2-4 and V is TRBV4-2; tentative D call: TRBD1 (5 bases). Between the trimmed V and J ends, which lost 0 bases and 0 bases, there was a span of 9 bases. CDR3 size: 16 residues. CDR1 is LGHNA, CDR2 YNFKEQ, per germline. CDR3 sequence: CASSQEPGLAKNIQYF. CDR3 nucleotides: TGTGCCAGCAGCCAAGAACCAGGGTTAGCCAAAAACATTCAGTACTTC.

This clone was recorded at least ten times. This rearrangement joins TRBV28 to TRBJ1-2; D uncertain. The CDR3 runs to 13 residues. Germline V lookup: CDR1 MDHEN, CDR2 SYDVKM. The germline V and J ends were trimmed by 8 bases and 3 bases, with 13 bases remaining between them. CDR3: CASGGLRDYGYTF. Here the CDR3 DNA reads TGTGCCAGCGGCGGGTTGCGGGACTATGGCTACACCTTC.

The chain recombines TRBV18 with TRBJ1-4; D gene uncertain. CDR3 length: 16 amino acids. The germline gives CDR1 KGHSH, CDR2 LQKENI. V was pared by 1 base and J by 2 bases, with 11 bases between. The CDR3 region is CASSPQRSGTNEKLFF. CDR3 in DNA: TGTGCCAGCTCACCACAGCGAAGCGGCACTAATGAAAAACTGTTTTTT.